The clone carrying this T cell receptor beta chain has only one observation. When the RNA was reverse transcribed, random hexamers were used with an input of about 0.45 to 1 ug. Each CDR3 protein is one row after TCRdb ran MiXCR on the immunoSEQ multiplex PCR reads. The data hold 180,000 or so distinct CDR3 sequences, with around 95% observed a single time. This entry is derived from a study of CD8 T cells in Susac syndrome. Germline assignment: CDR1 LNHNV and CDR2 YYDKDF (reference sequence). The CDR3 is 13 amino acids. Germline trimming cut 9 bases from V and 4 bases from J; bases unmatched to any gene: 6. CD8+ and CD4+ T cells from blood underwent TCR beta sequencing, which was carried out in a high-throughput format. Controls were age- and sex-matched healthy donors.

V gene TRBV15 combines with J gene TRBJ2-3; 8 bases map to TRBD1. The clonotype was recovered from a human donor in good health. Material for sequencing was CD4+ T cells from PBMCs. The CDR3 DNA follows: TGTGCCACGAGCCGGGACAGGCCAGATACGCAGTATTTT. It yields the protein CATSRDRPDTQYF.